These T cell receptor beta chains were read from a single sample in a study of OX40 agonist ivuxolimab in advanced cancers. Clones were sequenced by immunoSEQ multiplex PCR, and TCRdb holds only the in-frame ones, with some missing. This sample has about 87,000 clones; approximately 87% occur once, and the top ten carry 0.75% to 0.85%. The input for sequencing was CD4+ or CD8+ T cells sorted from blood, taken in a trial of the OX40 agonist ivuxolimab. These receptor sequences come from an adult with an advanced solid tumor such as melanoma, head and neck, liver or kidney cancer. Both conserved end residues are part of each CDR3. D genes are given only for firm matches. Size is stated for part of the rows, as once, few or many counts, or as a class when the clone is expanded.

NA	16	TRBJ1-6	TRBV7-3	NA	TGTGCCAGCAGCTTAGTGGGGGAAGGAAATGGTTCACCCCTCCACTTT	CASSLVGEGNGSPLHF
NA	16	TRBJ1-6	TRBV7-9	NA	TGTGCCAGCAGCCGGCTTCGGGGAGGGCATAATTCACCCCTCCACTTT	CASSRLRGGHNSPLHF
many	15	TRBJ1-4	TRBV4-3	NA	TGCGCCAGCAGCCAAGGAGTTACCAGGGCCGAAAAACTGTTTTTT	CASSQGVTRAEKLFF
NA	15	TRBJ2-3	TRBV7-2	TRBD2	TGTGCCAGCAGCTTAGAGAGCGGGGTCACAGATACGCAGTATTTT	CASSLESGVTDTQYF
NA	13	TRBJ1-6	TRBV30	NA	TGTGCCTGGAGCCAGGGAGATAATTCACCCCTCCACTTT	CAWSQGDNSPLHF
NA	14	TRBJ1-1	TRBV18	TRBD1	TGTGCCAGCCAACAGGGGTCCGGTCACACTGAAGCTTTCTTT	CASQQGSGHTEAFF
NA	14	TRBJ2-2	TRBV7-3	NA	TGTGCCAGCAGCTCGGGGCTTAACACCGGGGAGCTGTTTTTT	CASSSGLNTGELFF
once	13	TRBJ2-5	TRBV6-5	NA	TGTGCCAGCAGTTACTTGGCAGAGGAGACCCAGTACTTC	CASSYLAEETQYF
NA	18	TRBJ1-6	TRBV7-2	NA	TGTGCCAGCAGCTTAGCGGCTGGAGGGTCAGTCCACAACTCACCCCTCCACTTT	CASSLAAGGSVHNSPLHF
NA	14	TRBJ2-2	TRBV18	NA	TGTGCCAGCTCACACGGAGAGGGCACCGGGGAGCTGTTTTTT	CASSHGEGTGELFF
NA	18	TRBJ2-6	TRBV4-2	NA	TGTGCCAGCAGCCAAGCTAGGGACGCGCACTCTGGGGCCAACGTCCTGACTTTC	CASSQARDAHSGANVLTF
NA	16	TRBJ2-3	TRBV5-1	TRBD1	TGCGCCAGCAGCATAGGGACAGTCAGAGGAACAGATACGCAGTATTTT	CASSIGTVRGTDTQYF
NA	16	TRBJ1-5	TRBV7-3	NA	TGTGCCAGCAGCTTAAATAGCCGGGGGGGACATCAGCCCCAGCATTTT	CASSLNSRGGHQPQHF
NA	14	TRBJ2-3	TRBV5-1	NA	TGCGCCAGCAGCTTCACCGGGGCGCAAGATACGCAGTATTTT	CASSFTGAQDTQYF
NA	15	TRBJ1-4	TRBV6-6	NA	TGTGCCAGCAGTTACTCCGGGGGAGCTAATGAAAAACTGTTTTTT	CASSYSGGANEKLFF
NA	15	TRBJ1-1	TRBV19	TRBD1	TGTGCCAGTAGTACTCCAGGGGGTATGAACACTGAAGCTTTCTTT	CASSTPGGMNTEAFF
NA	14	TRBJ1-5	TRBV7-2	NA	TGTGCCAGCAGCCTAGACCCCAGGGATACGCCCCAGCATTTT	CASSLDPRDTPQHF
NA	14	TRBJ2-1	TRBV7-6	NA	TGTGCCAGCAGCTCCGAGGGGGGGTTGGATGAGCAGTTCTTC	CASSSEGGLDEQFF
NA	13	TRBJ1-6	TRBV5-4	NA	TGTGCCAGCAGCTTGGCGAGGAATTCACCCCTCCACTTT	CASSLARNSPLHF
few	14	TRBJ1-5	TRBV5-6	NA	TGTGCCAGCAGCCAAGGATATAGCAATCAGCCCCAGCATTTT	CASSQGYSNQPQHF
once	15	TRBJ1-4	TRBV5-4	NA	TGTGCCAGCCCGTACGAGGGAGAGACTCGAGAAAAACTGTTTTTT	CASPYEGETREKLFF
once	15	TRBJ1-2	TRBV7-2	TRBD1	TGTGCCAGCAGCATTGGGACAGGGGCTAACTATGGCTACACCTTC	CASSIGTGANYGYTF
NA	12	TRBJ1-4	TRBV2	NA	TGTGCCAGCAGGGGCGCGAATGAAAAACTGTTTTTT	CASRGANEKLFF
NA	15	TRBJ1-6	TRBV11-2	TRBD1	TGTGCCAGCAGCCTCGGACAGGGAATGCGGTCACCCCTCCACTTT	CASSLGQGMRSPLHF
NA	15	TRBJ2-7	TRBV7-2	NA	TGTGCCAGCAGCCCCTTCGGCCAGGGCTCCTACGAGCAGTACTTC	CASSPFGQGSYEQYF
NA	15	TRBJ2-3	TRBV7-2	NA	TGTGCCAGCAGTCTAGATAGGCAGTCATCAGATACGCAGTATTTT	CASSLDRQSSDTQYF
NA	15	TRBJ2-5	TRBV18	NA	TGTGCCAGCTCACCATTTGAGGGGCAGGGAGAGACCCAGTACTTC	CASSPFEGQGETQYF
once	14	TRBJ2-7	TRBV5-6	NA	TGTGCCAGCAGCTACGGGCTGACAACCTACGAGCAGTACTTC	CASSYGLTTYEQYF
few	15	TRBJ1-2	TRBV19	NA	TGTGCCAGTAGTCCGACGGGGGAGTCGTTACATGGCTACACCTTC	CASSPTGESLHGYTF
NA	13	TRBJ2-2	TRBV6-1	NA	TGTGCCAGCATTAGGGCAGTTGGCGGGGAGCTGTTTTTT	CASIRAVGGELFF
NA	19	TRBJ1-5	TRBV27	NA	TGTGCCAGCGGATCCTGGGCTCAAGGGTGGGCCGGGGTGTATCAGCCCCAGCATTTT	CASGSWAQGWAGVYQPQHF
NA	17	TRBJ2-1	TRBV4-1	TRBD2	TGCGCCAGCAGCCAAGATTGGGGCGGGGGGACCTACAATGAGCAGTTCTTC	CASSQDWGGGTYNEQFF
NA	11	TRBJ1-2	TRBV19	NA	TGTGCCAGTAGCCGGGGGCCTGGCTACACCTTC	CASSRGPGYTF
NA	17	TRBJ1-4	TRBV4-2	NA	TGTGCCAGCAGCCAAAGAGTGGGGGGGGCAGCTAATGAAAAACTGTTTTTT	CASSQRVGGAANEKLFF
NA	15	TRBJ2-7	TRBV7-6	TRBD2	TGTGCCAGCAGCTTAAATAGCGGGGGCTCCTACGAGCAGTACTTC	CASSLNSGGSYEQYF
once	13	TRBJ2-3	TRBV19	NA	TGTGCCACAGGGTCGGCGAGCGCAGATACGCAGTATTTT	CATGSASADTQYF
many	12	TRBJ2-7	TRBV30	NA	TGTGCCTGGAGCCCGACAGTCTACGAGCAGTACTTC	CAWSPTVYEQYF
NA	13	TRBJ1-2	TRBV7-9	NA	TGTGCCAGCAGCTTAACGGGGCGGAATGGCTACACCTTC	CASSLTGRNGYTF
NA	15	TRBJ1-6	TRBV9	TRBD1	TGTGCCAGCAGCGTACTGGACAGGGGGAATTCACCCCTCCACTTT	CASSVLDRGNSPLHF
NA	12	TRBJ2-5	TRBV7-6	NA	TGTGCCAGCAGCTTTGGGCAAGAGACCCAGTACTTC	CASSFGQETQYF
NA	16	TRBJ2-7	TRBV7-9	NA	TGTGCCAGCAGCTTACGTGACAGGGAGGTAGAGCCCGCGCAGTACTTC	CASSLRDREVEPAQYF
once	15	TRBJ2-7	TRBV19	NA	TGTGCCAGTAGTATTCTTGGGGACGGAATCTACGAGCAGTACTTC	CASSILGDGIYEQYF
NA	17	TRBJ2-2	TRBV5-1	TRBD2	TGCGCCAGCAGCTTGGACTCGGGGAGGGGCAACACCGGGGAGCTGTTTTTT	CASSLDSGRGNTGELFF
NA	16	TRBJ2-7	TRBV5-1	NA	TGCGCCAGCAGCTGGAACCGACAGGATTCAACCTACGAGCAGTACTTC	CASSWNRQDSTYEQYF
NA	12	TRBJ1-4	TRBV5-1	NA	TGCGCCAGCAGCGAAGACGGTGAAAAACTGTTTTTT	CASSEDGEKLFF
NA	16	TRBJ1-4	TRBV4-1	NA	TGCGCCAGCAGCCAAGGCGGGGCCCCCGACAATGGAAAACTGTTTTTT	CASSQGGAPDNGKLFF
NA	14	TRBJ2-3	TRBV19	NA	TGTGCCAGTAGGACCGGAGGAGGCACAGATACGCAGTATTTT	CASRTGGGTDTQYF
NA	16	TRBJ1-3	TRBV9	NA	TGTGCCAGCAGCGCCTTGGGGGCTGGATCTGGAAACACCATATATTTT	CASSALGAGSGNTIYF
NA	17	TRBJ2-7	TRBV7-2	TRBD2	TGTGCCAGCAGCTTTCGGGCCGTAGCGGGGGGAACCTACGAGCAGTACTTC	CASSFRAVAGGTYEQYF